Listed below are T cell receptor beta chains from one sample, sequenced in a study of cytomegalovirus exposure and HLA in healthy donors. Using immunoSEQ multiplex PCR, the repertoire was profiled, and TCRdb retains in-frame clones only, with some absent. The sample has 150,000 to 200,000 clones, approximately 70% seen once. Sequenced: PBMCs. The receptors were gathered from a woman in her twenties or thirties in good health and CMV-seronegative. The CDR3 runs from the conserved cysteine through the conserved F or W. The D gene is left open where the match is weak. For some rows the clone size is stated as once, few or many, or as a class when expanded; others skip it.

-	TRBJ2-5	TRBV9	TRBD2	CASRAGTSGWETQYF	TGTGCCAGCAGAGCCGGGACTAGCGGGTGGGAGACCCAGTACTTC
-	TRBJ2-2	TRBV18	-	CASAAGTGFTGELFF	TGTGCCAGCGCGGCCGGAACAGGGTTTACCGGGGAGCTGTTTTTT
once	TRBJ2-7	TRBV5-6	-	CASSGRGFIYEQYF	TGTGCCAGCAGCGGAAGGGGGTTTATCTACGAGCAGTACTTC
-	TRBJ2-5	TRBV19	-	CASSVTGFGETQYF	TGTGCCAGTAGTGTTACAGGGTTCGGGGAGACCCAGTACTTC
-	TRBJ1-3	TRBV6-6	-	CASSYPTGHLGNTIYF	TGTGCCAGCAGTTACCCAACGGGACATCTCGGAAACACCATATATTTT
-	TRBJ2-7	TRBV7-9	-	CASSRGTSSYEQYF	TGCGCCAGCAGTCGGGGGACGAGCTCCTACGAGCAGTACTTC
-	TRBJ2-7	TRBV15	-	CATSTQKGQAYEQYF	TGTGCCACCAGCACCCAAAAGGGGCAGGCATACGAGCAGTACTTC
-	TRBJ2-5	TRBV19	-	CASSIPTGSGETQYF	TGTGCCAGTAGTATACCCACCGGGAGTGGAGAGACCCAGTACTTC
-	TRBJ1-1	TRBV5-1	-	CASSLTGPPEAFF	TGCGCCAGCAGCCTTACAGGGCCCCCTGAAGCTTTCTTT
-	TRBJ2-7	TRBV10-3	TRBD1	CAISGPRDSIYEQYF	TGTGCCATCAGTGGGCCCCGGGACAGTATCTACGAGCAGTACTTC
-	TRBJ1-4	TRBV5-4	-	CASSLAGGAREKLFF	TGTGCCAGCAGCTTGGCCGGAGGGGCCCGGGAAAAACTGTTTTTT
-	TRBJ2-7	TRBV29-1	-	CSVEGLREPYEQYF	TGCAGCGTTGAAGGCCTTCGGGAGCCCTACGAGCAGTACTTC
-	TRBJ2-2	TRBV5-6	-	CASSFPAATGELFF	TGTGCCAGCAGCTTTCCAGCGGCTACCGGGGAGCTGTTTTTT
-	TRBJ2-7	TRBV27	-	CASSSTTGSHYEQYF	TGTGCCAGCAGTTCCACAACAGGGAGCCACTACGAGCAGTACTTC
few	TRBJ2-5	TRBV6-1	TRBD2	CASSGVWSGGMETQYF	TGTGCCAGCAGTGGCGTGTGGAGCGGGGGGATGGAGACCCAGTACTTC
-	TRBJ2-3	TRBV12-5	TRBD1	CASGGDRGRTDTQYF	TGTGCTAGTGGTGGGGACAGGGGGCGCACAGATACGCAGTATTTT
-	TRBJ2-1	TRBV6-6	-	CASLQGKNEQFF	TGTGCCAGCCTCCAGGGGAAAAATGAGCAGTTCTTC
-	TRBJ2-3	TRBV11-2	-	CASSPLFTDTQYF	TGTGCCAGCAGCCCGCTATTCACAGATACGCAGTATTTT
-	TRBJ1-2	TRBV4-1	TRBD1	CASSLLGQGTHGYTF	TGCGCCAGCAGCCTACTCGGACAGGGGACCCATGGCTACACCTTC
few	TRBJ1-5	TRBV27	-	CASSPTVRNHRNQPQHF	TGTGCCAGCAGTCCGACCGTCAGGAACCACCGCAATCAGCCCCAGCATTTT
-	TRBJ2-7	TRBV27	TRBD2	CASSQAPGTKYEQYF	TGTGCCAGCAGTCAAGCCCCCGGGACTAAATACGAGCAGTACTTC
-	TRBJ2-7	TRBV11-2	-	CASSLDGRKQYF	TGTGCCAGCAGCTTAGATGGGAGAAAGCAGTACTTC
-	TRBJ2-7	TRBV23-1	TRBD2	CASSQSTSGTSYEQYF	TGCGCCAGCAGTCAATCGACTAGCGGGACCTCCTACGAGCAGTACTTC
-	TRBJ1-3	TRBV2	-	CASRAFMTASGNTIYF	TGTGCCAGCAGAGCTTTTATGACAGCTTCTGGAAACACCATATATTTT
few	TRBJ1-3	TRBV11-2	-	CASSPNGAVGNTIYF	TGTGCCAGCAGCCCCAATGGGGCCGTAGGAAACACCATATATTTT
-	TRBJ1-2	TRBV7-9	-	CASSFMEANYGYTF	TGTGCCAGCAGCTTCATGGAGGCTAACTATGGCTACACCTTC
-	TRBJ1-2	TRBV25-1	-	CASSSRERGYTF	TGTGCCAGCAGTTCGCGGGAGCGGGGCTACACCTTC
-	TRBJ2-6	TRBV14	-	CASNRGTTGANVLTF	TGTGCCAGCAACCGAGGGACAACTGGGGCCAACGTCCTGACTTTC
few	TRBJ2-7	TRBV27	TRBD2	CASSLAGGRGEQYF	TGTGCCAGCAGTTTAGCGGGAGGACGTGGTGAGCAGTACTTC
-	TRBJ2-3	TRBV4-3	-	CASSQARGTVSTDTQYF	TGCGCCAGCAGCCAAGCCCGGGGGACGGTTAGCACAGATACGCAGTATTTT
-	TRBJ1-5	TRBV10-3	-	CAISEFFGGDQPQHF	TGTGCTATCAGTGAGTTTTTCGGGGGGGATCAGCCCCAGCATTTT
few	TRBJ1-1	TRBV6-1	-	CASSPFRSTEAFF	TGTGCCAGCAGCCCCTTCAGAAGCACTGAAGCTTTCTTT
once	TRBJ1-2	TRBV14	-	CASSQAGTLGYTF	TGTGCCAGCAGCCAAGCCGGGACATTAGGCTACACCTTC
-	TRBJ2-1	TRBV7-2	TRBD2	CASSWGLANEQFF	TGTGCCAGCAGCTGGGGACTAGCCAATGAGCAGTTCTTC
-	TRBJ2-7	TRBV5-1	-	CASSLGVLESYEQYF	TGCGCCAGCAGCTTGGGGGTTTTGGAGTCCTACGAGCAGTACTTC
-	TRBJ1-2	TRBV4-1	-	CASSQQSDWVSGYTF	TGCGCCAGCAGCCAGCAGTCGGACTGGGTGAGTGGCTACACCTTC
-	TRBJ2-2	TRBV7-2	TRBD2	CASSLTSGNSGELFF	TGTGCCAGCAGCTTGACGAGCGGGAATTCCGGGGAGCTGTTTTTT
-	TRBJ1-2	TRBV7-8	TRBD1	CASSVGQGANYGYTF	TGTGCCAGCAGCGTCGGACAGGGAGCTAACTATGGCTACACCTTC
-	TRBJ2-3	TRBV2	TRBD1	CASRRDRQYF	TGTGCCAGCCGCCGGGACAGGCAGTATTTT
-	TRBJ2-7	TRBV5-4	-	CASSFGRANEQYF	TGTGCCAGCAGCTTCGGCAGGGCCAACGAGCAGTACTTC